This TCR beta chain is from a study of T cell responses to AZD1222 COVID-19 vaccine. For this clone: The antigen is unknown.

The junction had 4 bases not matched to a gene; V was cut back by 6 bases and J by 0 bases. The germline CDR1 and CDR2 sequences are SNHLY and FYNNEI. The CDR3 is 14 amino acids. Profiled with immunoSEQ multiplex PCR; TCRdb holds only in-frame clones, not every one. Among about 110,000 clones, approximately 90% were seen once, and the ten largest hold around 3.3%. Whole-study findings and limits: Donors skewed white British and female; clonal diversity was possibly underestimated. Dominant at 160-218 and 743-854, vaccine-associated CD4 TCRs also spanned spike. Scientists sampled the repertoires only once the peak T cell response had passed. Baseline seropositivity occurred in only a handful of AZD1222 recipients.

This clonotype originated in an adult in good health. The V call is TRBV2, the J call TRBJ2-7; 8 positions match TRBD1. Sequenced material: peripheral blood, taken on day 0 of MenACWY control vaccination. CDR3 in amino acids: CASRQGVASYEQYF. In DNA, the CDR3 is TGTGCCAGCAGACAGGGGGTCGCCTCCTACGAGCAGTACTTC.